The 25 T cell receptor beta chains below all came from one sample that was sequenced in a study of blood T cell repertoires in COVID-19. Profiling relied on immunoSEQ multiplex PCR, and the TCRdb table lists in-frame clones only, not all of them. Of about 200,000 clones detected, approximately 86% appear once; the ten largest clones hold 3.5% to 4%. The sequenced sample was PBMCs or T cells enriched from blood (not recorded which). The receptor set was obtained from a woman between 40 and 50 years old with acute COVID-19.

The chain combines TRBV28 with TRBJ1-2; 9 bases are a match to TRBD1. Germline values: CDR1 MDHEN, CDR2 SYDVKM. Trimming removed 6 bases from V and 4 bases from J; junction bases left unmatched: 9. CDR3 length equals 15 residues. CDR3 in DNA: TGTGCCAGCAGCCCCGGGACAGGGTTGGGCTATGGCTACACCTTC. Translated: CASSPGTGLGYGYTF.

The genes are TRBV4-1 and TRBJ1-2; 12 nucleotides align to TRBD1. V gave up 2 bases and J gave up 7 bases; unmatched junction bases: 11. The length of the CDR3 is 17 residues. Germline V gives CDR1 MGHRA, CDR2 YSYEKL. Written as DNA, the CDR3 is TGCGCCAGCAGCCAAACTTCTCCGGGACAGGGGGCGCTTGGCTACACCTTC. Translation: CASSQTSPGQGALGYTF.

The rearrangement links TRBV28 to TRBJ2-7; D perhaps matches TRBD2 (6 bases). V was trimmed by 9 bases and J by 3 bases, leaving 18 bases between them. The V gene's germline CDR1 is MDHEN and CDR2 SYDVKM. This CDR3 is built from 14 residues. The CDR3 coding sequence is TGTGCCAGTTTACCAGCGGGCCTAATCTACGAGCAGTACTTC. Protein: CASLPAGLIYEQYF.

This rearrangement joins TRBV10-3 to TRBJ1-1; 10 bases agree with TRBD1. Looked up from germline, CDR1 is ENHRY and CDR2 is SYGVKD. The CDR3 extends over 14 amino acids. Trimming removed 11 bases from V and 5 bases from J; junction bases left unmatched: 11. CDR3 residues: CASRSGTGVTEAFF. CDR3 bases: TGTGCCTCCAGGTCGGGGACAGGGGTTACTGAAGCTTTCTTT.

This chain connects TRBV27 to TRBJ2-7; 9 positions match TRBD1. The CDR3 length is 15 residues. CDR1 is MNHEY, CDR2 SMNVEV, per germline (reference sequence). The V segment lost 6 bases and the J segment 2 bases; nucleotides outside the gene matches: 8. This CDR3 is CASSPGDRDAYEQYF. For the CDR3, the DNA is TGTGCCAGCAGCCCCGGGGACAGGGATGCCTACGAGCAGTACTTC.

V usage is TRBV4-1 and J usage is TRBJ2-1, with 8 bases that match TRBD2. This CDR3 contains 16 residues. Germline V gene data show CDR1 as MGHRA and CDR2 as YSYEKL. With 1 base clipped from V and 3 bases from J, the junction kept 5 bases outside the gene matches. The CDR3 is CASSQGTSGLYNEQFF. In DNA, the CDR3 is TGCGCCAGCAGCCAAGGTACTAGCGGCCTCTACAATGAGCAGTTCTTC.

J is TRBJ2-5 and V is TRBV7-6; a possible D gene is TRBD1 (5 bases). This CDR3 region has 15 residues. V was cut by 1 base and J by 7 bases, with 16 bases left in between. Germline CDR1 is SGHVS and CDR2 is FNYEAQ. CDR3 protein: CASSLGRQGKVTQYF. The CDR3 DNA reads as TGTGCCAGCAGCTTAGGGCGGCAGGGAAAGGTGACCCAGTACTTC.

The gene calls are TRBV4-3 and TRBJ1-1; a possible D gene is TRBD1 (6 bases). CDR1 and CDR2 from the germline V gene are LGHNA and YSLEER. This CDR3 is 14 amino acids long. Trimming took off 6 bases at V and 1 base at J, with 12 bases between the two ends. The CDR3 reads CASRPIRGNTEAFF. The CDR3 DNA reads TGCGCCAGCAGACCCATCAGGGGGAACACTGAAGCTTTCTTT.

The chain has TRBV4-1 and TRBJ2-7; D unresolved. The CDR3 length is 14 residues. The germline gives CDR1 MGHRA, CDR2 YSYEKL. Trimming cost V 0 bases and J 1 base, with 7 bases left between them. The CDR3 nucleotides are TGCGCCAGCAGCCAAGAGGAAGCGTCCTACGAGCAGTACTTC. Amino acid sequence: CASSQEEASYEQYF.

The chain's CDR3 is CAINREGSNSPLHF. The DNA for the CDR3 is TGTGCCATCAACAGGGAGGGATCTAATTCACCCCTCCACTTT. V gene TRBV10-3 combines with J gene TRBJ1-6, with a weak D call TRBD1 (6 bases). The CDR3 has 14 residues. Germline lookup yields CDR1 ENHRY and CDR2 SYGVKD. Trimming cost V 7 bases and J 6 bases, with 13 bases left between them.

For the CDR3, the DNA is TGCGCCAGCAGGGTGACAGGGGCATTGGCTGAAGCTTTCTTT. It specifies CASRVTGALAEAFF. This sequence joins TRBV5-1 and TRBJ1-1, with 8 bases matching TRBD1. The CDR3 extends over 14 amino acids. From germline, CDR1 is SGHRS and CDR2 YFSETQ. V shed 5 bases and J 6 bases; nucleotides not matched to a gene: 9.

This chain joins TRBV11-2 and TRBJ2-1, with TRBD2 matching over 10 bases. There are 19 residues in the CDR3. Per germline, CDR1 SGHAT and CDR2 FQNNGV. The ends lost 6 bases at V and 7 bases at J; junction bases unmatched: 21. The CDR3 region has the DNA TGTGCCAGCAGTGTAGGCCTAGCGGGAGTGACCCTTTACGGGAATGAGCAGTTCTTC. This codes for CASSVGLAGVTLYGNEQFF.

The rearrangement joins TRBV7-9 to TRBJ2-1; 7 positions agree with TRBD1. V lost 2 bases and J lost 10; bases outside the gene matches: 5. Looked up from germline, CDR1 is SEHNR and CDR2 is FQNEAQ (reference sequence). The CDR3 loop spans 13 amino acids. The CDR3 DNA is TGTGCCAGCAGCTTATCTGACAGGGCCGAGCAGTTCTTC. Its protein product is CASSLSDRAEQFF.

The genes are TRBV7-9 and TRBJ2-2; 11 nucleotides agree with TRBD2. The CDR3 extends over 15 amino acids. The V segment lost 3 bases and the J segment 6 bases; nucleotides outside the gene matches: 3. Germline CDR1 and CDR2: SEHNR and FQNEAQ (reference sequence). This CDR3 reads CASSFGTSGSGELFF. CDR3 sequence (DNA): TGTGCCAGCAGCTTCGGGACTAGCGGCTCCGGGGAGCTGTTTTTT.

The V gene is TRBV7-8, the J gene TRBJ2-7, with TRBD2 matching over 7 bases. Germline CDR1 is SGHVS and CDR2 is FQNEAQ. With 2 bases clipped from V and 3 bases from J, the junction kept 10 bases outside the gene matches. The CDR3 runs to 16 residues. The CDR3 bases are TGTGCCAGCAGCTTATCATTGGTTTTAGCGGGCTACGAGCAGTACTTC. This gives the protein CASSLSLVLAGYEQYF.

The chain has TRBV5-1 and TRBJ2-1, with D possibly TRBD2 on 7 matching bases. Germline V gene data show CDR1 as SGHRS and CDR2 as YFSETQ. This CDR3 is built from 17 residues. V shed 9 bases and J shed 8 bases, with 30 bases lying between them. The CDR3 loop reads CATSTPPSSGGGDEQFF. CDR3 nucleotide sequence: TGCGCCACTTCCACCCCCCCCTCTAGCGGTGGGGGCGATGAGCAGTTCTTC.

V is TRBV18 and J is TRBJ1-5, with D possibly TRBD1 on 5 matching bases. The CDR3 length is 15 residues. CDR1 and CDR2 (germline): KGHSH, LQKENI. V was trimmed by 5 bases and J by 7 bases, leaving 18 bases between them. The CDR3 DNA is TGTGCCAGCTCAGCGTCAGGAGGCGGGGGGCAGCCCCAGCATTTT. Its protein product is CASSASGGGGQPQHF. The variable domain in full, completed from reference TRBV18 and TRBJ1-5, reads NAGVMQNPRHLVRRRGQEARLRCSPMKGHSHVYWYRQLPEEGLKFMVYLQKENIIDESGMPKERFSAEFPKEGPSILRIQQVVRGDSAAYFCASSASGGGGQPQHFGDGTRLSIL.

The count of this clone is one. The chain recombines TRBV10-3 with TRBJ2-2, with D possibly being TRBD2 (6 bases). V shed 3 bases and J shed 0 bases, with 14 bases lying between them. Germline CDR1 reads ENHRY; CDR2 reads SYGVKD. The CDR3 length is 17 residues. The CDR3 protein is CAISEGFSGANTGELFF. In DNA, the CDR3 is TGTGCCATCAGTGAAGGATTTAGCGGAGCGAACACCGGGGAGCTGTTTTTT.

This clone was detected a few times. The junction shows a germline mismatch at one end, possibly a read error. J is TRBJ2-7 and V is TRBV6-1; D is possibly TRBD2 (5 bases). Germline CDR1 MNHNS, CDR2 SASEGT. The CDR3 is 14 residues long. CDR3 protein: CASREAARVGEQYF. CDR3 DNA: TGTGCCAGCAGGGAAGCGGCCCGTGTTGGCGAGCAGTACTTC.

J is TRBJ2-5 and V is TRBV7-2, with a possible D match to TRBD2 (6 bases). Trimming removed 3 bases from V and 2 bases from J, with 13 bases in between. The CDR3 covers 15 residues. From germline, CDR1 is SGHTA and CDR2 FQGNSA. CDR3 in amino acids: CASSLGGGAQETQYF. CDR3 bases: TGTGCCAGCAGCTTGGGGGGAGGTGCTCAAGAGACCCAGTACTTC.

The chain employs TRBV5-6 and TRBJ1-4, with 7 positions matching TRBD1. CDR3 length: 15 residues. Germline assignment: CDR1 SGHDT and CDR2 YYEEEE. The V segment lost 6 bases and the J segment 0 bases; nucleotides outside the gene matches: 5. CDR3 in DNA: TGTGCCAGCATCCGACAGGGCTCAACTAATGAAAAACTGTTTTTT. It encodes CASIRQGSTNEKLFF.

The J gene is TRBJ1-5, the V gene TRBV28, with a weak D call TRBD1 (6 bases). Trimming stripped 5 bases from V and 6 bases from J, with 14 bases between. The germline CDR1 and CDR2 sequences are MDHEN and SYDVKM. The CDR3 runs to 14 residues. The CDR3 coding sequence is TGTGCCAGCAGTCCTTCCAGGGGAAGTCAGCCCCAGCATTTT. Protein: CASSPSRGSQPQHF.

As concerns this clone: Its ends do not fully match the called genes, so a read error is possible. The chain links TRBV18 to TRBJ2-4; D might be TRBD1 (6 bases). Germline V gene sequence: CDR1 KGHSH, CDR2 LQKENI. This CDR3 is built from 15 residues. This CDR3 is CASPPIGGSKNIQYF. The CDR3, as DNA: TGTGCCAGCCCACCGATAGGGGGTTCCAAAAACATTCAGTACTTC.

The chain carries TRBV28 and TRBJ1-2; D gene unclear. Germline loops: CDR1 MDHEN, CDR2 SYDVKM. This CDR3 has 14 amino acids. Trimming stripped 1 base from V and 6 bases from J, with 12 bases between. CDR3 sequence: CASSLSTRFNGYTF. DNA for the CDR3: TGTGCCAGCAGTTTATCGACGCGGTTTAATGGCTACACCTTC.

The rearrangement uses TRBV28 and TRBJ1-4; perhaps TRBD1 as D (5 bases). This CDR3 comprises 15 residues. With 6 bases removed from V and 4 bases from J, the gap between germline ends came to 15 bases. The germline V gene encodes CDR1 MDHEN and CDR2 SYDVKM. The CDR3 DNA sequence: TGTGCCAGCAGACCCGGGGGACCGCTTAATGAAAAACTGTTTTTT. Protein product: CASRPGGPLNEKLFF.